Presented here are 11 T cell receptor beta chains from one specimen sequenced in a study of neurological immune-mediated disorders. As to time point: longitudinal time-point 1 (baseline). TCRdb re-analysed the 5' RACE reads in MiXCR, keeping a single row per CDR3 protein. Among some 60,000 distinct CDR3 sequences listed, about 10% were seen once. The sequencing sample was made of PBMCs. These receptors came from a male donor with HTLV-1-associated myelopathy (HAM/TSP).

This clonotype was detected ten times or more. The genes are TRBV7-2 and TRBJ2-5; 7 bases agree with TRBD1. The CDR3 is made up of 14 amino acids. In germline, CDR1 is SGHTA, CDR2 FQGNSA. V gave up 1 base and J gave up 5 bases; unmatched junction bases: 4. For the CDR3, the DNA is TGTGCCAGCAGCTTAGGGACAGGCGGGGAGACCCAGTACTTC. This gives the protein CASSLGTGGETQYF.

This clonotype has ten or more counts. V gene TRBV20-1 combines with J gene TRBJ2-3; D is unresolved. Germline V gene sequence: CDR1 DFQATT, CDR2 SNEGSKA (reference sequence). V lost 4 bases, J lost 2 bases, and 4 bases lay in between. CDR3 length: 11 amino acids. Here the CDR3 reads CSATNTDTQYF. CDR3 coding DNA: TGCAGTGCTACTAACACAGATACGCAGTATTTT.

This clonotype was detected many times. The chain couples TRBV7-9 to TRBJ1-4; D remains unclear. From germline, CDR1 is SEHNR and CDR2 FQNEAQ (reference sequence). Trimming stripped 3 bases from V and 0 bases from J, with 5 bases between. CDR3 length equals 14 residues. Written as DNA, the CDR3 is TGTGCCAGCAGCTTCGCTGCAACTAATGAAAAACTGTTTTTT. Protein sequence: CASSFAATNEKLFF.

This clonotype was seen at least ten times. The V gene is TRBV7-9, the J gene TRBJ2-6, with 7 bases identical to TRBD1. This CDR3 contains 16 residues. Per germline, CDR1 SEHNR and CDR2 FQNEAQ (reference sequence). The V gene end was trimmed by 7 bases and the J gene end by 3 bases; junction bases not matched to a gene: 9. CDR3 nucleotides: TGTGCCAGCAACTCTTTACAGGGGAGTGGGGCCAACGTCCTGACTTTC. This gives the protein CASNSLQGSGANVLTF.

This clonotype was observed many times. The chain has TRBV20-1 and TRBJ2-2; TRBD2 agrees at 10 bases. The CDR3 is made up of 15 amino acids. CDR1 DFQATT and CDR2 SNEGSKA come from the germline V gene (reference sequence). The J segment lost 6 bases and the V segment lost 0 bases, leaving 4 bases of the junction unmatched. This CDR3 reads CSARDRAGGPGELFF. CDR3 bases: TGCAGTGCTAGAGATCGAGCGGGGGGGCCCGGGGAGCTGTTTTTT.

This clonotype showed up many times. The chain employs TRBV20-1 and TRBJ1-4; no clear D. The CDR3 contains 14 residues. V was cut by 3 bases and J by 0 bases, with 8 bases left in between. Germline V gives CDR1 DFQATT, CDR2 SNEGSKA (reference sequence). In DNA, the CDR3 is TGCAGTGCTAGCCCGGTGACAACTAATGAAAAACTGTTTTTT. Translating it yields CSASPVTTNEKLFF.

The V call is TRBV20-1, the J call TRBJ2-5; possible D gene TRBD1, 6 bases. The CDR3 sequence is 13 residues long. Trimming took off 8 bases at V and 5 bases at J, with 18 bases between the two ends. In germline, CDR1 is DFQATT, CDR2 SNEGSKA (reference sequence). CDR3 residues: CSTTSGHRETQYF. The CDR3 bases are TGCAGTACCACATCGGGACACAGGGAGACCCAGTACTTC.

This clonotype was counted ten times or more. The rearrangement joins TRBV9 to TRBJ2-1; the D gene is possibly TRBD2 (6 bases). Per the germline V gene, CDR1 is SGDLS and CDR2 is YYNGEE. This CDR3 is 16 amino acids long. The V gene lost 4 bases and the J gene lost 2 bases, with 16 bases spanning the gap. This chain's CDR3 is CASSTSGLAAYNEQFF. CDR3 nucleotide sequence: TGTGCCAGCAGCACCTCCGGATTAGCGGCCTACAATGAGCAGTTCTTC.

The genes are TRBV20-1 and TRBJ1-2; the D gene is possibly TRBD1 (5 bases). The germline V gene encodes CDR1 DFQATT and CDR2 SNEGSKA (reference sequence). There are 14 residues in the CDR3. The ends were cut back, 5 bases at V and 8 bases at J, with 21 bases in the middle. The CDR3 region is CSAPADPRVRGYTF. The CDR3, as DNA: TGCAGTGCTCCAGCTGACCCCAGGGTACGGGGCTACACCTTC.

This clonotype came up a few times. The genes are TRBV4-3 and TRBJ2-3; 8 bases agree with TRBD1. With V trimmed by 6 bases and J by 1 base, 6 bases remained unmatched. Germline V CDR1 and CDR2: LGHNA, YSLEER. CDR3 length: 15 residues. The CDR3 DNA reads as TGCGCCAGCAGGCGACAGGGGTTCGGCACAGATACGCAGTATTTT. This translates into CASRRQGFGTDTQYF.

In its sample, this clonotype was seen once. This chain links TRBV30 with TRBJ1-5; D remains unclear. This CDR3 is 14 amino acids long. Germline values: CDR1 GTSNPN, CDR2 SVGIG (reference sequence). Trimming removed 1 base from V and 2 bases from J, with 9 bases in between. The CDR3 reads CAWSAGGGNQPQHF. Here the CDR3 DNA reads TGTGCCTGGAGTGCCGGTGGTGGCAATCAGCCCCAGCATTTT.